The clone carrying this T cell receptor beta chain was picked up a small number of times. The antigen remains undetermined. These data belong to a study of draining lymph node invasion in breast cancer. Overall study results and limits: Some top 100 tumor clones also appeared in draining lymph nodes. Tconvs appeared less clonally expanded than Tregs across all tissues.

Memory conventional CD4 T cells were sorted as CD4+ CD45RA- CD25- cells. TCRdb used MiXCR to reprocess the bulk RNA-seq reads, holding one entry per CDR3 protein. The profile shows almost 3,000 distinct CDR3 sequences, about 80% of them singletons. Material for sequencing was sorted memory CD4+ effector T cells from a lymph node. This receptor was obtained from a female donor with luminal breast cancer.

The CDR3 is CASSIKGQGGTEAFF. As DNA, the CDR3 is TGTGCCAGTAGTATTAAGGGACAGGGGGGGACTGAAGCTTTCTTT. V gene TRBV19 combines with J gene TRBJ1-1, with 11 bases fitting TRBD1. The germline V gene encodes CDR1 LNHDA and CDR2 SQIVND (reference sequence). After removal of 3 bases from V and 5 bases from J, the junction contained 5 bases not matched to a gene. The CDR3 covers 15 residues.